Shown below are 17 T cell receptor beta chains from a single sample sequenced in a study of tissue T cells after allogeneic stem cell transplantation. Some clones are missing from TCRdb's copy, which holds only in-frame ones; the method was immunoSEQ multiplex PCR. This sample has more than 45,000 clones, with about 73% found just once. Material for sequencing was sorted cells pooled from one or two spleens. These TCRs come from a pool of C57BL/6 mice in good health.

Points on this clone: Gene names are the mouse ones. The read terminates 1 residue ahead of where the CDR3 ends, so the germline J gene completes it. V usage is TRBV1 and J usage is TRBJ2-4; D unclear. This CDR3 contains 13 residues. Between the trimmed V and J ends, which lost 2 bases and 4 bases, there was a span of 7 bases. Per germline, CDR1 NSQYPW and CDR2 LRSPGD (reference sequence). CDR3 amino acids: CTCSASQKNTLYF. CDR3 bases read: TGCACCTGCAGTGCATCCCAGAAAAACACCTTGTAC.

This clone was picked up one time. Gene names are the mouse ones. The covered CDR3 bases are TGTGCCAGCAGCACGACAGTTAATTCGCCCCTCTAC. This encodes CASSTTVNSPLY. The CDR3, in full, reads CASSTTVNSPLYF. This sequence joins TRBV3 and TRBJ1-6; D is possibly TRBD1 (5 bases). The read is 1 residue too short to cover the CDR3 end, so that end is filled in from the germline J gene. TRBJ1-6 is marked as an open reading frame, function uncertain. Trimming left V 5 bases short and J 6 bases short, with 8 bases between. Per the germline V gene, CDR1 is SNHLY and CDR2 is FYNGKV (reference sequence). The CDR3 sequence is 13 residues long.

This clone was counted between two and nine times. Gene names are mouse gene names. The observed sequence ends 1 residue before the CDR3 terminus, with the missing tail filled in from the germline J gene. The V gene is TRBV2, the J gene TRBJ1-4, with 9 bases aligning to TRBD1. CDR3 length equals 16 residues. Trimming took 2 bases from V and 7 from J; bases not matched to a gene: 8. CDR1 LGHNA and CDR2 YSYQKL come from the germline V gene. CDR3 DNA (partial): TGTGCCAGCAGCCAACCGACAGGGGGGTCCCCCGAAAGATTATTT. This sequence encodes CASSQPTGGSPERLF. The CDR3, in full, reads CASSQPTGGSPERLFF. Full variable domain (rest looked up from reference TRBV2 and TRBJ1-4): DPKIIQKPKYLVAVTGSEKILICEQYLGHNAMYWYRQSAKKPLEFMFSYSYQKLMDNQTASSRFQPQSSKKNHLDLQITALKPDDSATYFCASSQPTGGSPERLFFGHGTKLSVL.

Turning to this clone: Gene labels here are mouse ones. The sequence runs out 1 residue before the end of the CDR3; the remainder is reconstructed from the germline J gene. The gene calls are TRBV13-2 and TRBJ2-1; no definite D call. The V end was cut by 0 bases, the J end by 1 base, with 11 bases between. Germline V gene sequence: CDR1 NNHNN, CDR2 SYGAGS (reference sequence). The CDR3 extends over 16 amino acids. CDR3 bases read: TGTGCCAGCGGTGATGCACGGGCCCCAAACTATGCTGAGCAGTTC. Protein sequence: CASGDARAPNYAEQF. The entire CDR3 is CASGDARAPNYAEQFF.

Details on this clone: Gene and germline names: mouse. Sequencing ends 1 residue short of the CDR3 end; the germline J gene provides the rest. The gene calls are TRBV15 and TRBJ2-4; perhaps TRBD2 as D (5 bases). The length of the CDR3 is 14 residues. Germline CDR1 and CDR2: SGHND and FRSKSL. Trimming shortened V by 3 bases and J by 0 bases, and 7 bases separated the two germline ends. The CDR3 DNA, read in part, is TGTGCCAGCAGTTTTTCTGGGAGTCAAAACACCTTGTAC. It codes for CASSFSGSQNTLY. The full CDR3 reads CASSFSGSQNTLYF. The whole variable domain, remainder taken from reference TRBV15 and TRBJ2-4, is DAGVTQTPRHEVAEKGQTIILKCEPVSGHNDLFWYRQTKIQGLELLSYFRSKSLMEDGGAFKDRFKAEMLNSSFSTLKIQPTEPKDSAVYLCASSFSGSQNTLYFGAGTRLSVL.

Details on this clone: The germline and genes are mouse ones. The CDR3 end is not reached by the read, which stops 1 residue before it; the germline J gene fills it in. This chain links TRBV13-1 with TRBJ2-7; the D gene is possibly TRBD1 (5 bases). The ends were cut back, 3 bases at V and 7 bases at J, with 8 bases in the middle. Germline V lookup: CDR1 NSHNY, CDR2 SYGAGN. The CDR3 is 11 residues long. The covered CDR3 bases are TGTGCCAGCAGTGCAGGGTGGGAACAGTAC. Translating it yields CASSAGWEQY. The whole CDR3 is CASSAGWEQYF.

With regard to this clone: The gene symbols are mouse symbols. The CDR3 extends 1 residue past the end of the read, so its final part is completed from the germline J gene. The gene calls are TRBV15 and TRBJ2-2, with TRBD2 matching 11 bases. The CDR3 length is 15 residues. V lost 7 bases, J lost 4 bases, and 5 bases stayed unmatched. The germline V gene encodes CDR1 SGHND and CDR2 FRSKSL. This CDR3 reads CASNTGGAPTGQLYF. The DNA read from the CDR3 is TGTGCCAGCAATACTGGGGGGGCGCCCACCGGGCAGCTCTAC.

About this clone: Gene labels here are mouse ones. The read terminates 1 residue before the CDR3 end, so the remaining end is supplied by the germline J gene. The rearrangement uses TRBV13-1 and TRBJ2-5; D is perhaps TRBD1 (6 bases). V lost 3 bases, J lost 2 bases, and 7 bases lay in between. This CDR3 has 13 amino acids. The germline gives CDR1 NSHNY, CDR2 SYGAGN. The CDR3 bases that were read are TGTGCCAGCAGTGTGGACAGCCAAGACACCCAGTAC. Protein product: CASSVDSQDTQY. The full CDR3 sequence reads CASSVDSQDTQYF.

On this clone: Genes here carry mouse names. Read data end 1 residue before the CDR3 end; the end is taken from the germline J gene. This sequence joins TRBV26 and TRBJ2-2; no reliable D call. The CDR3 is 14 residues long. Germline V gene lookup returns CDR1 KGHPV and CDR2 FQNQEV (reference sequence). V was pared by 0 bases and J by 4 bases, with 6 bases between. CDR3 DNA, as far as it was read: TGTGCCAGCAGTCTGTCAGGGAGCACCGGGCAGCTCTAC. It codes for CASSLSGSTGQLY. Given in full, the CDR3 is CASSLSGSTGQLYF.

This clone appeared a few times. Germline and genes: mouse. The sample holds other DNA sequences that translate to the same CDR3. Partial CDR3 DNA: TGTGCCAGCAGCTTAGACAGCTATGAACAGTAC. Its protein product is CASSLDSYEQY. From start to end, the CDR3 is CASSLDSYEQYF. The V gene is TRBV3, the J gene TRBJ2-7; D call uncertain. Coverage ceases 1 residue before the CDR3 finishes, and the germline J gene fills in the end. There are 12 residues in the CDR3. Between the trimmed V and J ends, which lost 1 base and 3 bases, there was a span of 4 bases. CDR1 is SNHLY, CDR2 FYNGKV, per germline (reference sequence).

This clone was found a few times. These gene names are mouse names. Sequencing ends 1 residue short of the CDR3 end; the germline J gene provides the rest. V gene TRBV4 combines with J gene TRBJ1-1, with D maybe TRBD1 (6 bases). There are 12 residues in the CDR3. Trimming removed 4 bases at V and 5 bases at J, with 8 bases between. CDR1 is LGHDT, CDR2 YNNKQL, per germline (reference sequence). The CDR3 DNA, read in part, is TGTGCCAGCAGCTTGGACAGAACAGAAGTCTTC. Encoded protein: CASSLDRTEVF. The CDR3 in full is CASSLDRTEVFF.

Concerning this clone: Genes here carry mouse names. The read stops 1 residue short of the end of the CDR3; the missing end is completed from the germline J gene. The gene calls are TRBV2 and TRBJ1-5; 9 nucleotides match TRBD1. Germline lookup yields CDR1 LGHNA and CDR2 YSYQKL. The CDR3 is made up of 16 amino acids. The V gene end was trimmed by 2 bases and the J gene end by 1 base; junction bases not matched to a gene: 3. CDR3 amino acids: CASSQPGTGNNQAPLF. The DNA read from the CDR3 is TGTGCCAGCAGCCAACCTGGGACAGGGAACAACCAGGCTCCGCTT.

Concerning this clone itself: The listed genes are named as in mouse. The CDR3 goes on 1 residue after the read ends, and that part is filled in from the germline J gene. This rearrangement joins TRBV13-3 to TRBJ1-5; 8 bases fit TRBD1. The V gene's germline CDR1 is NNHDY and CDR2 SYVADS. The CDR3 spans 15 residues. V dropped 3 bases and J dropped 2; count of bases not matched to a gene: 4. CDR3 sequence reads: CASSVRGLDNQAPLF. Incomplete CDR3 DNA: TGTGCCAGCAGTGTCAGGGGGCTGGACAACCAGGCTCCGCTT.

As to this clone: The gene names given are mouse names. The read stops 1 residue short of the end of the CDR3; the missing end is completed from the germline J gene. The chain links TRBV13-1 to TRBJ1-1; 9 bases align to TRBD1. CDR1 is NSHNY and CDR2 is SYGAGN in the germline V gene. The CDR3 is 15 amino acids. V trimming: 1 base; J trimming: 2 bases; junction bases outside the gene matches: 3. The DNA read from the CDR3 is TGTGCCAGCAGTGATAGGGACAGGGCCAACACAGAAGTCTTC. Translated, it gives CASSDRDRANTEVF. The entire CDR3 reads CASSDRDRANTEVFF.

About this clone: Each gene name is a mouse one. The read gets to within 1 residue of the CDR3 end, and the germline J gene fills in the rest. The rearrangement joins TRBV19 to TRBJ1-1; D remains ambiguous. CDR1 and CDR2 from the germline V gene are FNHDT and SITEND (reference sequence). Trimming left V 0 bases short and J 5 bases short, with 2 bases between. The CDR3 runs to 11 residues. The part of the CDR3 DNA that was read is TGTGCCAGCAGTATAGGGACAGAAGTCTTC. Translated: CASSIGTEVF. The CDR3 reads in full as CASSIGTEVFF.

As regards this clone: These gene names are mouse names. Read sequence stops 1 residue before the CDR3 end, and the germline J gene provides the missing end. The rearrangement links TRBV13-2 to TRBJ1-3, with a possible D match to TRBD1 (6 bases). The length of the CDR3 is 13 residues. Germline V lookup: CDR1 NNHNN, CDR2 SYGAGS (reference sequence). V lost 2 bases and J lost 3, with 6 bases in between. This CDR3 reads CASGDRGGNTLYF. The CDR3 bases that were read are TGTGCCAGCGGTGACAGGGGTGGAAATACGCTCTAT.

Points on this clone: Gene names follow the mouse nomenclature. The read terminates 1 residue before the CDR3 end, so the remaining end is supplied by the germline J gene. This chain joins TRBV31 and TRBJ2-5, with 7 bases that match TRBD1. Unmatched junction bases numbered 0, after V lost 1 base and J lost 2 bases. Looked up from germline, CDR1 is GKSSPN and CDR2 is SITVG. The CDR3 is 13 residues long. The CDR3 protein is CAWSRQGQDTQYF. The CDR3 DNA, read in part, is TGTGCCTGGAGTCGACAGGGCCAAGACACCCAGTAC.